These T cell receptor beta chains were read from a single sample in a study of shared clonotypes between healthy human individuals. The data were produced by immunoSEQ multiplex PCR, yet TCRdb's version contains in-frame clones alone and is incomplete. Of under 1,900,000 clones listed, about 98.5% are singletons. Sequencing was carried out using naive CD4+ T cells sorted from blood. These receptors were taken from a man aged 30-40 years in good health. Each CDR3 is given with its conserved first and last residue. A D gene is named only where the DNA matches it firmly. Size values are once, few and many counts, or a class for expanded clones, and some rows have none.

>.|TRBJ1-1|TRBV29-1|once
TGCAGCGTTGGACGGCCGCAGGACACTGAAGCTTTCTTT
CSVGRPQDTEAFF
>TRBD2|TRBJ2-2|TRBV15|.
TGTGCCACCAGCAGATCGACTAGCGGGAGGGCCGAGATAGGGGAGCTGTTTTTT
CATSRSTSGRAEIGELFF
>.|TRBJ2-5|TRBV19|.
TGTGCCAGTAAACGGCGGCCGCAGACCCAGTACTTC
CASKRRPQTQYF
>.|TRBJ2-3|TRBV7-6|.
TGTGCCAGCAGCTCAACAGGGAATTTCGACACAGATACGCAGTATTTT
CASSSTGNFDTDTQYF
>TRBD1|TRBJ1-2|TRBV7-2|.
TGTGCCAGCAGCCACACCGGACAGGGCGGCTATGGCTACACCTTC
CASSHTGQGGYGYTF
>.|TRBJ1-2|TRBV6-5|.
TGTGCCAGCAGTTATTACTTAGGGGGCTACACCTTC
CASSYYLGGYTF
>.|TRBJ2-5|TRBV12-2|.
TGTGCAAGTCGCCTCATGCGGACAAGAGAGACCCAGTACTTC
CASRLMRTRETQYF
>TRBD1|TRBJ1-2|TRBV6-5|.
TGTGCCAGCAGTCAGACATCAGGGGGCTATGGCTACACCTTC
CASSQTSGGYGYTF
>.|TRBJ2-1|TRBV7-2|.
TGTGCCAGCAGCTTACCCCCTTCCACGTACAATGAGCAGTTCTTC
CASSLPPSTYNEQFF
>TRBD1|TRBJ1-1|TRBV13|.
TGTGCCAGCAGCTCTGGCCGGGACAGGTCCCAAGGTTACACTGAAGCTTTCTTT
CASSSGRDRSQGYTEAFF
>.|TRBJ1-1|TRBV27|.
TGTGCCAGCAGTTTACGGCAGGGGCTGACTGAAGCTTTCTTT
CASSLRQGLTEAFF
>.|TRBJ1-2|TRBV5-4|.
TGTGCCAGCAGCCTGACGGCGGGACGGAACTATGGCTACACCTTC
CASSLTAGRNYGYTF
>TRBD2|TRBJ2-5|TRBV7-6|.
TGTGCCAGCAGCTTAGTGAGCGGGAGTGAGACCCAGTACTTC
CASSLVSGSETQYF
>.|TRBJ2-7|TRBV18|.
TGTGCCAGCTCCCCCGGTACAGGCTACGAGCAGTACTTC
CASSPGTGYEQYF
>.|TRBJ2-5|TRBV5-1|.
TGCGCCAGCAGCTTGGGGGATGGCGAGACCCAGTACTTC
CASSLGDGETQYF
>TRBD1|TRBJ2-7|TRBV19|.
TGTGCCAGTAGCGGCTCGGACAGGGGGCAGTACGAGCAGTACTTC
CASSGSDRGQYEQYF
>TRBD2|TRBJ2-1|TRBV18|.
TGTGCCAGCTCGCGTGAACTAGCGGGAGGATGGGATGAGCAGTTCTTC
CASSRELAGGWDEQFF
>.|TRBJ2-6|TRBV18|.
TGTGCCAGCTCACCAAACGGCCCCTCTGGGGCCAACGTCCTGACTTTC
CASSPNGPSGANVLTF
>.|TRBJ2-1|TRBV7-5|.
TGTGTCAGAAGCTTAACAGGGCGTGGGACTAGCGGGAAAGGTGGGAATGAGCAGTTCTTC
CVRSLTGRGTSGKGGNEQFF
>TRBD1|TRBJ2-3|TRBV19|.
TGTGCCAGTAGTCCCAGGGGGCTCGAGGGAGATACGCAGTATTTT
CASSPRGLEGDTQYF
>TRBD2|TRBJ2-7|TRBV6-5|.
TGTGCCAGCAGTTACTCGGCTAGCGGGAACTACGAGCAGTACTTC
CASSYSASGNYEQYF
>TRBD1|TRBJ1-1|TRBV15|.
TGTGCCACCAGCAGGGTGACAGGGGACACTGAAGCTTTCTTT
CATSRVTGDTEAFF
>.|TRBJ2-1|TRBV12-2|.
TGTGCAAGTCGCTTCCCCCGACTAGCGGGAAGGGTCAATGAGCAGTTCTTC
CASRFPRLAGRVNEQFF
>.|TRBJ1-1|TRBV2|.
TGTGCCAGCGGGAAGGAGGGGCGGGAGAGGGCTTTCTTT
CASGKEGRERAFF
>.|TRBJ1-1|TRBV7-8|.
TGTGCCAGCAGCGGCAACAGGGTGAACACTGAAGCTTTCTTT
CASSGNRVNTEAFF
>.|TRBJ2-1|TRBV6-5|.
TGTGCCAGCAGCCCACTTGGGGATGAGCAGTTCTTC
CASSPLGDEQFF